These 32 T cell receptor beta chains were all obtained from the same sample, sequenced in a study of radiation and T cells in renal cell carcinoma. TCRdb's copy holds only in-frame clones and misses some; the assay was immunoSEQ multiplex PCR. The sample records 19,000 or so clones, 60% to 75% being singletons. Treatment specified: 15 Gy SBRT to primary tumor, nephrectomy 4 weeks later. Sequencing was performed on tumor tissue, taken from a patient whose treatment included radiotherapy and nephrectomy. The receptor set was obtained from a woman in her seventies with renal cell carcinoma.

As DNA, the CDR3 is TGCAGCGTCCGAGGGCTTGGGGCGAACACTGAAGCTTTCTTT. Translation gives CSVRGLGANTEAFF. The chain couples TRBV29-1 to TRBJ1-1; the D gene is possibly TRBD1 (5 bases). CDR3 length equals 14 residues. Germline CDR1 and CDR2: SQVTM and ANQGSEA. Trimming removed 6 bases from V and 1 base from J, with 15 bases in between. The variable domain in full, completed from reference TRBV29-1 and TRBJ1-1, reads SAVISQKPSRDICQRGTSLTIQCQVDSQVTMMFWYRQQPGQSLTLIATANQGSEATYESGFVIDKFPISRPNLTFSTLTVSNMSPEDSSIYLCSVRGLGANTEAFFGQGTRLTVV.

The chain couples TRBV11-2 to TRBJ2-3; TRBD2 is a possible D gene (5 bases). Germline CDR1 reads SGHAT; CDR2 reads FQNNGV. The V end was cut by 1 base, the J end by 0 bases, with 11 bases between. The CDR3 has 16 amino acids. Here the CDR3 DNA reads TGTGCCAGCAGCTTAGTGAAGGGAGAAAGCACAGATACGCAGTATTTT. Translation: CASSLVKGESTDTQYF.

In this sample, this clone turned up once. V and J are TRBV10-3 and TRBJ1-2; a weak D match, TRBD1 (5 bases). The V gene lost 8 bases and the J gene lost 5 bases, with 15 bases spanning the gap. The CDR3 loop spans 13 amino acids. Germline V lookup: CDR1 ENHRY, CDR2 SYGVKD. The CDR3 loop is CAIGDGLLYGYTF. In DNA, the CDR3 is TGTGCCATCGGGGACGGATTATTATATGGCTACACCTTC.

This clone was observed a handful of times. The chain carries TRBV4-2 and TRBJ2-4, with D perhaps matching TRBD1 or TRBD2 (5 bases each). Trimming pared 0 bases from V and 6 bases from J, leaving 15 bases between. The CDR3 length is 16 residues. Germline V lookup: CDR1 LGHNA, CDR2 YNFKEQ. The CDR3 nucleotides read TGTGCCAGCAGCCAAGATTTCGGGATTGGGGGAAACATTCAGTACTTC. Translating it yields CASSQDFGIGGNIQYF.

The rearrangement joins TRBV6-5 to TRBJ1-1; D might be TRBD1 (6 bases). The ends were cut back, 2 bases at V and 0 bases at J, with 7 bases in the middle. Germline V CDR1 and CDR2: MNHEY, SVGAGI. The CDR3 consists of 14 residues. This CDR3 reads CASSYGQMNTEAFF. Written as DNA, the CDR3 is TGTGCCAGCAGTTACGGACAGATGAACACTGAAGCTTTCTTT.

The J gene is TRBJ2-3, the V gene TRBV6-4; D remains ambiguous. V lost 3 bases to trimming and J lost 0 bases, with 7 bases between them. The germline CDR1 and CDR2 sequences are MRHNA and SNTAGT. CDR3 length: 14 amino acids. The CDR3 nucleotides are TGTGCCAGCAGTGAGGGTTATAGCACAGATACGCAGTATTTT. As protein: CASSEGYSTDTQYF.

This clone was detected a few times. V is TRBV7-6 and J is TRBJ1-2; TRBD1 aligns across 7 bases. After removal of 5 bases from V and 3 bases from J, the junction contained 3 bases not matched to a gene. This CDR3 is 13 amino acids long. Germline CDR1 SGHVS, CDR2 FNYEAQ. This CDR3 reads CASSQTGHYGYTF. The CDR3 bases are TGTGCCAGCAGCCAGACAGGGCACTATGGCTACACCTTC.

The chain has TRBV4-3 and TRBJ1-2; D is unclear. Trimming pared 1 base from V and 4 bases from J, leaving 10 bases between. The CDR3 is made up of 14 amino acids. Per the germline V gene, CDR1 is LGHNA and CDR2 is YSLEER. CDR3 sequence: CASSQVKGIYGYTF. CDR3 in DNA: TGCGCCAGCAGCCAAGTCAAGGGTATCTATGGCTACACCTTC.

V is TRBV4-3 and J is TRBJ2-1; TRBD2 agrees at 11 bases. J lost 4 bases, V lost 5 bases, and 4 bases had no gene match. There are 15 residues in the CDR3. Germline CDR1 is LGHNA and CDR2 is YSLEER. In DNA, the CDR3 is TGCGCCAGCAGCAAACTAGCGGGGGAGTACAATGAGCAGTTCTTC. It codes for CASSKLAGEYNEQFF.

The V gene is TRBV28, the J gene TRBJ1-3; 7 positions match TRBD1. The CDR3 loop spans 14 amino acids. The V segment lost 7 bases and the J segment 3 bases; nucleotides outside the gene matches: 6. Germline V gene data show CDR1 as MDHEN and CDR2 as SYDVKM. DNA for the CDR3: TGTGCCAGCAATGAGGGGGCAAATGGAAACACCATATATTTT. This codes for CASNEGANGNTIYF.

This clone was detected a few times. The CDR3 bases are TGTGCCAGCCGGACAGGGCAAAATCAGCCCCAGCATTTT. Amino acids: CASRTGQNQPQHF. The chain uses TRBV6-5 and TRBJ1-5; 8 bases match TRBD1. The CDR3 loop spans 13 amino acids. Germline CDR1 is MNHEY and CDR2 is SVGAGI. With V trimmed by 8 bases and J by 4 bases, 4 bases remained unmatched.

This CDR3 reads CASSLLPGKTEAFF. The DNA for the CDR3 is TGTGCCAGCAGCTTACTCCCAGGGAAAACTGAAGCTTTCTTT. This chain uses TRBV7-8 with TRBJ1-1, with D possibly TRBD1 on 5 matching bases. The germline CDR1 and CDR2 sequences are SGHVS and FQNEAQ. This CDR3 is built from 14 residues. Trimming cost V 2 bases and J 5 bases, with 12 bases left between them.

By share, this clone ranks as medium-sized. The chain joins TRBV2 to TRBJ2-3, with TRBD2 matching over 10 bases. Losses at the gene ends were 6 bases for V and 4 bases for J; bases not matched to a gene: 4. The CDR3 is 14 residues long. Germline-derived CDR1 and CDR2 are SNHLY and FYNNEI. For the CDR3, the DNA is TGTGCCAGCAGCCAGCGGGGGGGGGCAGATACGCAGTATTTT. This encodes CASSQRGGADTQYF.

CDR3 sequence: CASSTNRGRGYEQYF. The DNA for the CDR3 is TGTGCCAGTAGTACGAACAGGGGGCGAGGCTACGAGCAGTACTTC. This chain joins TRBV19 and TRBJ2-7; 9 positions match TRBD1. With V trimmed by 4 bases and J by 3 bases, 7 bases remained unmatched. CDR3 length: 15 amino acids. Germline CDR1 and CDR2: LNHDA and SQIVND (reference sequence). The full variable domain, its missing parts supplied by reference TRBV19 and TRBJ2-7, is DGGITQSPKYLFRKEGQNVTLSCEQNLNHDAMYWYRQDPGQGLRLIYYSQIVNDFQKGDIAEGYSVSREKKESFPLTVTSAQKNPTAFYLCASSTNRGRGYEQYFGPGTRLTVT.

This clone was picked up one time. CDR3 DNA sequence: TGCGCCAGCAGCCAAGGGCGCTCGGCTGAGCAGTTCTTC. Protein sequence: CASSQGRSAEQFF. This chain links TRBV4-3 with TRBJ2-1; D gene unclear. Trimming left V 1 base short and J 9 bases short, with 10 bases between. Germline V lookup: CDR1 LGHNA, CDR2 YSLEER. This CDR3 contains 13 residues.

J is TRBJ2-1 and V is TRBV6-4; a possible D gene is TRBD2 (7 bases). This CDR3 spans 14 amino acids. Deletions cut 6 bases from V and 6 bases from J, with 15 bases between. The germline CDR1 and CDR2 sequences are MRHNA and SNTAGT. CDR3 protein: CASSARGASNEQFF. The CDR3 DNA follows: TGTGCCAGCAGCGCTCGGGGGGCCTCCAATGAGCAGTTCTTC.

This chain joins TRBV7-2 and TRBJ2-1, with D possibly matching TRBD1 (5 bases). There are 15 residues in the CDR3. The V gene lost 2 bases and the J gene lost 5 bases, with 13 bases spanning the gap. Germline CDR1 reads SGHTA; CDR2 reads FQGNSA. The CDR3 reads CASSLLGPFDNEQFF. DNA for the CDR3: TGTGCCAGCAGCTTACTGGGGCCGTTTGACAATGAGCAGTTCTTC.

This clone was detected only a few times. For the CDR3, the DNA is TGTGCCAGCACCAGTTCAACCGGGACAAAAGCTTTCTTT. It encodes CASTSSTGTKAFF. The chain links TRBV27 to TRBJ1-1, with D perhaps TRBD1 (6 bases). Between the trimmed V and J ends, which lost 7 bases and 9 bases, there was a span of 18 bases. This CDR3 has 13 amino acids. The germline CDR1 and CDR2 sequences are MNHEY and SMNVEV (reference sequence).

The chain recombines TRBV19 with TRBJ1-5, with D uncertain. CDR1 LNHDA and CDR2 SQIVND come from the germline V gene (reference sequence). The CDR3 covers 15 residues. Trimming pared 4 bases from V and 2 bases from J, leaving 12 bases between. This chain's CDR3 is CASSNSGNGNQPQHF. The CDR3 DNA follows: TGTGCCAGTAGTAATTCGGGGAACGGCAATCAGCCCCAGCATTTT.

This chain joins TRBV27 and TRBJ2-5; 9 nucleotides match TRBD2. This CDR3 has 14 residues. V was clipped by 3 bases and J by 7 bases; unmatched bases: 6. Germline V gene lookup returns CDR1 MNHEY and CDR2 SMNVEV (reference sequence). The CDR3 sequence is CASSLGGGDMTQYF. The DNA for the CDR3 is TGTGCCAGCAGTTTGGGCGGGGGGGATATGACCCAGTACTTC.

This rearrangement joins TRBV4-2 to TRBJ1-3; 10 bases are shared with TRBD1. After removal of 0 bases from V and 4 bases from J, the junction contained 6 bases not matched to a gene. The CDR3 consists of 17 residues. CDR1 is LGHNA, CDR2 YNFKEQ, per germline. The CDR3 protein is CASSQDSWGQGGNTIYF. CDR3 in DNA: TGTGCCAGCAGCCAAGATTCATGGGGACAGGGGGGAAACACCATATATTTT.

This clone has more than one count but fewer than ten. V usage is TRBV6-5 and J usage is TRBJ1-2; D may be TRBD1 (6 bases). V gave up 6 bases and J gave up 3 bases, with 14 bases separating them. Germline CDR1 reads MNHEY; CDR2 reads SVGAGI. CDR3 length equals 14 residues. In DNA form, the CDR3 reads TGTGCCAGCAGATCCTTGGGGGGCCACTATGGCTACACCTTC. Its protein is CASRSLGGHYGYTF.

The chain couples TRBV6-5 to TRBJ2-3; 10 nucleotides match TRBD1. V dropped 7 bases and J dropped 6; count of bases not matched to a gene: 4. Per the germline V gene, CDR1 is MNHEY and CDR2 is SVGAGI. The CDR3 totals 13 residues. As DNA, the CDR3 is TGTGCCAGCAAGGGACAGGGGCAGGATACGCAGTATTTT. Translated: CASKGQGQDTQYF.

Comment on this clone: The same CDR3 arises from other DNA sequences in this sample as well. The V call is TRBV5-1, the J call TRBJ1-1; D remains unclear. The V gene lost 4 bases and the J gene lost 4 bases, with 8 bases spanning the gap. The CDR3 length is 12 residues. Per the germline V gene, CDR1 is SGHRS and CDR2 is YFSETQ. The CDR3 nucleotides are TGCGCCAGCAGCCCCTGGGGCACTGAAGCTTTCTTT. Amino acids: CASSPWGTEAFF.

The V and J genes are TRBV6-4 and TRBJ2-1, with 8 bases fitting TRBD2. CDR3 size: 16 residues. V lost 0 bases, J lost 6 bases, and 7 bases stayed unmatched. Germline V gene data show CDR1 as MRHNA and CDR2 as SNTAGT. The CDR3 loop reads CASSDSGGGLSNEQFF. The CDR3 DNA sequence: TGTGCCAGCAGTGACTCAGGCGGGGGGCTCTCCAATGAGCAGTTCTTC.

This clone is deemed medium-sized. The CDR3 spells CASSTGPYEQYF. CDR3 DNA: TGTGCCAGCAGCACGGGCCCCTACGAGCAGTACTTC. The chain employs TRBV2 and TRBJ2-7; unclear D gene. This CDR3 is 12 amino acids long. The V end was cut by 6 bases, the J end by 2 bases, with 8 bases between. The germline gives CDR1 SNHLY, CDR2 FYNNEI.

This CDR3 is CASSVGGSGGREQYF. CDR3 in DNA: TGTGCCAGCAGCGTAGGAGGTAGCGGGGGTAGAGAGCAGTACTTC. The chain combines TRBV9 with TRBJ2-7, with 9 bases fitting TRBD2. This CDR3 is 15 amino acids long. Trimming took 0 bases from V and 7 from J; bases not matched to a gene: 8. In germline, CDR1 is SGDLS, CDR2 YYNGEE.

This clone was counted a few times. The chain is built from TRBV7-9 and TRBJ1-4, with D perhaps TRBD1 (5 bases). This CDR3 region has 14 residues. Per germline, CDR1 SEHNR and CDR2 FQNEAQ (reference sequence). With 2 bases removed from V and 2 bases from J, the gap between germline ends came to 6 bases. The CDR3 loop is CASSLRGTNEKLFF. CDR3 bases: TGTGCCAGCAGCTTACGGGGCACTAATGAAAAACTGTTTTTT.

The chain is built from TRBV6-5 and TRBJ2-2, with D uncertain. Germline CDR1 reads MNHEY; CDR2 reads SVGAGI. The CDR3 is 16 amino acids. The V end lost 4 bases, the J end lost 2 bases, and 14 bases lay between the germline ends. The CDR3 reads CASSFPGPYNTGELFF. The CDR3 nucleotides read TGTGCCAGCAGTTTCCCCGGGCCCTATAACACCGGGGAGCTGTTTTTT.

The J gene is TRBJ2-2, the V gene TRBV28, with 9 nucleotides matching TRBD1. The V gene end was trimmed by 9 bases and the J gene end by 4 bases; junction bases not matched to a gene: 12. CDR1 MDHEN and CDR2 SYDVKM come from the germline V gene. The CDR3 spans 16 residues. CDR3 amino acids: CASRRSGTGSTGELFF. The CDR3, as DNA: TGTGCCAGTCGTCGATCTGGGACAGGGAGCACCGGGGAGCTGTTTTTT. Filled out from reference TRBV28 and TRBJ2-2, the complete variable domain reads DVKVTQSSRYLVKRTGEKVFLECVQDMDHENMFWYRQDPGLGLRLIYFSYDVKMKEKGDIPEGYSVSREKKERFSLILESASTNQTSMYLCASRRSGTGSTGELFFGEGSRLTVL.

The CDR3 is CASSQASSGRTPLHF. The DNA of the CDR3 is TGTGCCAGCAGCCAAGCGTCGTCAGGACGAACACCCCTCCACTTT. This chain links TRBV14 with TRBJ1-6; D gene ambiguous. V was pared by 1 base and J by 11 bases, with 15 bases between. The CDR3 length is 15 residues. The V gene's germline CDR1 is SGHDN and CDR2 FVKESK.

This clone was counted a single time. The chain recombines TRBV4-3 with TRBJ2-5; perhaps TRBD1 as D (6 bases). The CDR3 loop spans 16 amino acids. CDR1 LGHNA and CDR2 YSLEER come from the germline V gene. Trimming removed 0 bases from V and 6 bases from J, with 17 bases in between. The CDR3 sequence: CASSQEYETGRQTQYF. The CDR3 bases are TGCGCCAGCAGCCAAGAGTATGAGACAGGTCGACAGACCCAGTACTTC.